This entry lists 17 T cell receptor beta chains sequenced from one sample in a study of T cells in Graves' hyperthyroidism and ophthalmopathy. Amplified TCR beta CDR3 regions came from RNA transcripts. RT-PCR in the first round (using the HTBI primer set) targeted the TCR CDR3. TCRdb re-called the multiplex PCR reads with MiXCR, one entry per CDR3 protein. Of a few hundred thousand distinct CDR3 sequences listed, more than 45% are singletons. The sample comprised peripheral blood or thyroid tissue (not recorded which). The source is a woman in her late teens or twenties with Graves' hyperthyroidism.

This clonotype showed up many times. The V call is TRBV5-4, the J call TRBJ1-5; D is ambiguous. CDR1 SGHNT and CDR2 YYREEE come from the germline V gene (reference sequence). This CDR3 contains 14 residues. The ends were cut back, 0 bases at V and 3 bases at J, with 7 bases in the middle. This chain's CDR3 is CASSLGVPNQPQHF. CDR3 DNA sequence: TGTGCCAGCAGCTTGGGGGTCCCCAATCAGCCCCAGCATTTT.

The rearrangement links TRBV24-1 to TRBJ1-5; 10 bases agree with TRBD1. This CDR3 is built from 18 residues. J lost 0 bases, V lost 1 base, and 5 bases had no gene match. Germline V CDR1 and CDR2: KGHDR, SFDVKD. The CDR3 bases are TGTGCCACCAGTGATTTTGACAGGGGGCACGATAGCAATCAGCCCCAGCATTTT. Amino acid sequence: CATSDFDRGHDSNQPQHF.

This clonotype was counted only a few times. The chain combines TRBV6-2 or TRBV6-3 with TRBJ2-2; D call uncertain. Per the germline V gene, CDR1 is MNHEY and CDR2 is SVGEGT. This CDR3 has 14 amino acids. V was trimmed by 4 bases and J by 8 bases, leaving 14 bases between them. In nucleotides, the CDR3 is TGTGCCAGCAGTTCCGGTGGTGGTGTTGGGGAGCTGTTTTTT. It specifies CASSSGGGVGELFF.

Worth noting for this clonotype: This sequence may be a read error, since a much larger clone differs from it by one base. J is TRBJ2-5 and V is TRBV9, with 11 nucleotides matching TRBD2. Germline assignment: CDR1 SGDLS and CDR2 YYNGEE. This CDR3 contains 15 residues. For the CDR3, the DNA is TGTGCCTGCAGCATCCCGGGACTAGCGGCAGAGACCCAGTACTTC. This encodes CACSIPGLAAETQYF.

In this sample, this clonotype turned up many times. The genes are TRBV7-2 and TRBJ2-2, with a tentative D call TRBD2 (6 bases). CDR1 is SGHTA, CDR2 FQGNSA, per germline. V dropped 3 bases and J dropped 4 bases, with 15 bases sitting between them. The CDR3 is 16 residues long. The CDR3 DNA reads TGTGCCAGCAGCTTGATCCGGGAGCTTGGCACCGGGGAGCTGTTTTTT. Protein sequence: CASSLIRELGTGELFF.

This clonotype was picked up many times. The rearrangement links TRBV19 to TRBJ1-4; D gene unclear. V shed 2 bases and J shed 5 bases, with 21 bases lying between them. This CDR3 has 18 amino acids. CDR1 is LNHDA and CDR2 is SQIVND in the germline V gene (reference sequence). CDR3 in DNA: TGTGCCAGTAGTATACGGTTTCGGCCGCCAAGCTCGAATGAAAAACTGTTTTTT. The encoded protein is CASSIRFRPPSSNEKLFF.

J is TRBJ1-2 and V is TRBV10-3, with D maybe TRBD1 (6 bases). The CDR3 is 19 amino acids. Germline V gene lookup returns CDR1 ENHRY and CDR2 SYGVKD. Trimming removed 3 bases from V and 6 bases from J, with 29 bases in between. CDR3 nucleotides: TGTGCCATCAGTGACTCAGGGTTCGGACAGTCTCATGTGAGGGATGGCTACACCTTC. Residues: CAISDSGFGQSHVRDGYTF.

This clonotype appeared many times. The rearrangement links TRBV5-1 to TRBJ2-7; TRBD2 might be the D (6 bases). Germline assignment: CDR1 SGHRS and CDR2 YFSETQ. The CDR3 spans 15 residues. V was cut by 0 bases and J by 5 bases, with 15 bases left in between. In DNA, the CDR3 is TGCGCCAGCAGCTTGGTTATCGGGAGCAGGGACGAGCAGTACTTC. This encodes CASSLVIGSRDEQYF.

The rearrangement joins TRBV2 to TRBJ2-7, with D possibly being TRBD1 (6 bases). The CDR3 length is 16 residues. Trimming removed 3 bases at V and 2 bases at J, with 17 bases between. Germline V gene lookup returns CDR1 SNHLY and CDR2 FYNNEI. The CDR3 DNA reads TGTGCCAGCAGTGATACTGGGGGCGGAGGTACCTACGAGCAGTACTTC. It yields the protein CASSDTGGGGTYEQYF.

The rearrangement joins TRBV7-6 to TRBJ2-3; TRBD2 matches at 8 bases. The V and J ends lost 4 bases and 3 bases, in that order; junction bases with no gene match: 9. The germline V gene has CDR1 SGHVS and CDR2 FNYEAQ. CDR3 size: 16 residues. CDR3 residues: CASSSGLAEGTDTQYF. The CDR3 region has the DNA TGTGCCAGCAGCTCAGGACTAGCCGAAGGGACAGATACGCAGTATTTT.

The table lists this clonotype with many counts. The V gene is TRBV24-1, the J gene TRBJ2-5, with TRBD1 matching 8 bases. CDR3 length: 15 residues. With V trimmed by 4 bases and J by 2 bases, 5 bases remained unmatched. Germline values: CDR1 KGHDR, CDR2 SFDVKD. The CDR3 here is CATSDPGQVQETQYF. The CDR3 DNA reads TGTGCCACCAGTGACCCGGGACAGGTTCAAGAGACCCAGTACTTC.

This clonotype was recorded at least ten times. V is TRBV20-1 and J is TRBJ1-5, with TRBD1 matching 7 bases. This CDR3 has 14 amino acids. The germline V gene has CDR1 DFQATT and CDR2 SNEGSKA (reference sequence). V lost 5 bases and J lost 0; bases outside the gene matches: 4. The CDR3, as DNA: TGCAGTGCTCAAGACAGGGATAGCAATCAGCCCCAGCATTTT. Translation gives CSAQDRDSNQPQHF.

This clonotype was seen just once. The J gene is TRBJ2-7, the V gene TRBV7-9; no firm D call. Germline-derived CDR1 and CDR2 are SEHNR and FQNEAQ (reference sequence). The V and J ends lost 4 bases and 7 bases respectively, with 11 bases between them. CDR3 length: 12 residues. In DNA, the CDR3 is TGTGCCAGCAGCTACTATGGAAATGAGCAGTACTTC. This sequence encodes CASSYYGNEQYF. Drawing the rest from reference TRBV7-9 and TRBJ2-7, the complete variable domain is DTGVSQNPRHKITKRGQNVTFRCDPISEHNRLYWYRQTLGQGPEFLTYFQNEAQLEKSRLLSDRFSAERPKGSFSTLEIQRTEQGDSAMYLCASSYYGNEQYFGPGTRLTVT.

The chain employs TRBV24-1 and TRBJ2-5, with TRBD1 matching 8 bases. Germline values: CDR1 KGHDR, CDR2 SFDVKD. V shed 9 bases and J 5 bases; nucleotides not matched to a gene: 4. The CDR3 is 12 residues long. The CDR3 is CATGQGGETQYF. The CDR3 DNA sequence: TGTGCCACCGGACAGGGCGGGGAGACCCAGTACTTC.

Concerning this clonotype: The final CDR3 position lacks the conserved phenylalanine or tryptophan, pointing to a likely read error. The DNA is left out, because the CDR3 cannot be placed on it with certainty; the CDR3 is given as TCRdb lists it. The chain recombines TRBV7-9 with TRBJ2-5; the DNA was not used to check the table's D call, TRBD2. Germline CDR1 reads SEHNR; CDR2 reads FQNEAQ (reference sequence). The CDR3 length is 12 residues, termini included. CDR3 loop: CASSLGMGLADY.

On this clonotype itself: A much larger clone differs by one base, so this may be a read error. The chain links TRBV2 to TRBJ1-1; D gene uncertain. V gave up 8 bases and J gave up 3 bases, with 13 bases separating them. Looked up from germline, CDR1 is SNHLY and CDR2 is FYNNEI. The CDR3 runs 13 residues. The DNA for the CDR3 is TGTGCCAGCGGTCTCCGGCCACACACTGAAGCTTTCTTT. This encodes CASGLRPHTEAFF.

This clonotype was counted only a few times. This rearrangement joins TRBV24-1 to TRBJ2-3; 10 bases align to TRBD2. The V gene's germline CDR1 is KGHDR and CDR2 SFDVKD. The CDR3 has 16 residues. Trimming took 0 bases from V and 6 from J; bases not matched to a gene: 5. Written as DNA, the CDR3 is TGTGCCACCAGTGATTTGTCTAGCGGGAGAGCCGATACGCAGTATTTT. Translated, it gives CATSDLSSGRADTQYF.